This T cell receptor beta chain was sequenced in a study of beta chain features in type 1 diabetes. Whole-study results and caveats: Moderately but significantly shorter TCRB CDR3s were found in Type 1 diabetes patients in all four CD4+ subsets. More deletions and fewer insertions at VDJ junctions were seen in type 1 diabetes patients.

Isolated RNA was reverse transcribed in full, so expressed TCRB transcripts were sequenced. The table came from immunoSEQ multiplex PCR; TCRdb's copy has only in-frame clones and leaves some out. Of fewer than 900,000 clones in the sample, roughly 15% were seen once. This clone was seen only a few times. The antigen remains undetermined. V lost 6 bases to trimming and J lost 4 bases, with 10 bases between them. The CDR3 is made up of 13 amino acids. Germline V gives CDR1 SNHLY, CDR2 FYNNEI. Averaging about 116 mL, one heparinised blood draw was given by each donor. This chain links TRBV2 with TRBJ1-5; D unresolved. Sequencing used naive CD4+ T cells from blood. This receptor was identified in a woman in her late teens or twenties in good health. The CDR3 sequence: CASSVRVNQPQHF. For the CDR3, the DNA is TGTGCCAGCAGCGTGAGGGTTAATCAGCCCCAGCATTTT. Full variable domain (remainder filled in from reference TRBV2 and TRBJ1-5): EPEVTQTPSHQVTQMGQEVILRCVPISNHLYFYWYRQILGQKVEFLVSFYNNEISEKSEIFDDQFSVERPDGSNFTLKIRSTKLEDSAMYFCASSVRVNQPQHFGDGTRLSIL.